The 20 T cell receptor beta chains presented below share a single source sample, sequenced in a study of T cell responses to AZD1222 COVID-19 vaccine. Sequencing used immunoSEQ multiplex PCR; TCRdb keeps in-frame clones, though not all of them. The table records under 80,000 clones, 60% to 85% of them present only once. This material consisted of peripheral blood, taken on day 0 of MenACWY control vaccination. The receptors here all came from an adult in good health.

V gene TRBV5-1 combines with J gene TRBJ1-4; TRBD1 aligns across 9 bases. The CDR3 contains 17 residues. V was clipped by 0 bases and J by 5 bases; unmatched bases: 8. Germline CDR1 reads SGHRS; CDR2 reads YFSETQ. CDR3 nucleotide sequence: TGCGCCAGCAGCTTGGTCCCACAGGGGGCTCTGAATGAAAAACTGTTTTTT. Encoded protein: CASSLVPQGALNEKLFF. The full variable domain, in which reference TRBV5-1 and TRBJ1-4 provide the parts outside the CDR3, is KAGVTQTPRYLIKTRGQQVTLSCSPISGHRSVSWYQQTPGQGLQFLFEYFSETQRNKGNFPGRFSGRQFSNSRSEMNVSTLELGDSALYLCASSLVPQGALNEKLFFGSGTQLSVL.

The chain joins TRBV12-3 or TRBV12-4 to TRBJ2-4, with D hard to call. With 7 bases removed from V and 6 bases from J, the gap between germline ends came to 13 bases. The CDR3 extends over 13 amino acids. CDR3 sequence: CASTKSGPNIQYF. The CDR3 nucleotides are TGTGCCAGCACCAAATCCGGGCCAAACATTCAGTACTTC.

The rearrangement joins TRBV29-1 to TRBJ2-7; TRBD2 matches at 9 bases. Germline CDR1 reads SQVTM; CDR2 reads ANQGSEA. This CDR3 has 14 residues. With 4 bases clipped from V and 2 bases from J, the junction kept 6 bases outside the gene matches. As DNA, the CDR3 is TGCAGCGTTGCGGTTAGCGGGGGAACCTACGAGCAGTACTTC. This translates into CSVAVSGGTYEQYF.

J is TRBJ2-7 and V is TRBV3-1 (or the pseudogene TRBV3-2); no clear D gene. The V end lost 1 base, the J end lost 2 bases, and 0 bases lay between the germline ends. Germline V gene data show CDR1 as LGHDT and CDR2 as YNNKEL (reference sequence). The CDR3 is 11 residues long. The CDR3 DNA sequence: TGTGCCAGCAGCCAAGCCTACGAGCAGTACTTC. Its translation: CASSQAYEQYF.

The V gene is TRBV19, the J gene TRBJ1-4; the match to TRBD1 covers 7 bases. V lost 5 bases to trimming and J lost 0 bases; unmatched junction nucleotides: 3. The V gene's germline CDR1 is LNHDA and CDR2 SQIVND (reference sequence). The CDR3 is 15 residues long. Here the CDR3 reads CASSPGTATNEKLFF. The CDR3 coding sequence is TGTGCCAGTAGTCCAGGGACAGCAACTAATGAAAAACTGTTTTTT.

The genes are TRBV5-4 and TRBJ2-3, with TRBD2 matching 10 bases. The trim removed 1 base at V and 3 bases at J, leaving 17 bases unmatched. The CDR3 is made up of 20 amino acids. CDR1 SGHNT and CDR2 YYREEE come from the germline V gene (reference sequence). CDR3: CASSLRLGAGGPTLTDTQYF. In DNA, the CDR3 is TGTGCCAGCAGCTTGAGGCTGGGAGCGGGAGGGCCGACTTTAACAGATACGCAGTATTTT.

This clone was picked up one time. The rearrangement links TRBV2 to TRBJ2-7; D may be TRBD1 or TRBD2 (5 bases each). Germline CDR1 reads SNHLY; CDR2 reads FYNNEI. The germline V and J ends were trimmed by 1 base and 0 bases, with 7 bases remaining between them. CDR3 size: 14 residues. The CDR3 DNA follows: TGTGCCAGCAGTGAAGGGGACGTCTCCTACGAGCAGTACTTC. Encoded protein: CASSEGDVSYEQYF.

The gene calls are TRBV30 and TRBJ2-3, with D unresolved. Per the germline V gene, CDR1 is GTSNPN and CDR2 is SVGIG (reference sequence). V lost 3 bases and J 0 bases, leaving 7 bases between the germline ends. The CDR3 loop spans 13 amino acids. The CDR3 region is CAWRIESTDTQYF. The CDR3 nucleotides read TGTGCCTGGAGGATCGAGAGCACAGATACGCAGTATTTT.

The rearrangement uses TRBV7-3 and TRBJ1-5, with D unresolved. This CDR3 comprises 13 residues. Germline V CDR1 and CDR2: SGHTA, FQGTGA. The V end was cut by 5 bases, the J end by 5 bases, with 10 bases between. CDR3 in DNA: TGTGCCAGCAGCGCAGGACCTGATCAGCCCCAGCATTTT. It encodes CASSAGPDQPQHF. The variable domain in full, with the rest retrieved from reference TRBV7-3 and TRBJ1-5, is GAGVSQTPSNKVTEKGKYVELRCDPISGHTALYWYRQSLGQGPEFLIYFQGTGAADDSGLPNDRFFAVRPEGSVSTLKIQRTERGDSAVYLCASSAGPDQPQHFGDGTRLSIL.

The genes are TRBV7-2 and TRBJ1-2; TRBD1 matches at 9 bases. With V trimmed by 8 bases and J by 5 bases, 12 bases remained unmatched. This CDR3 spans 15 amino acids. CDR1 and CDR2 (germline): SGHTA, FQGNSA. The CDR3 DNA follows: TGTGCCAGCGGGAAACAGGGGGCCTCGGTTTATGGCTACACCTTC. This sequence encodes CASGKQGASVYGYTF.

The CDR3 sequence is CASSLFPPGGQNTGELFF. CDR3 nucleotides: TGTGCCAGCAGCTTATTTCCCCCCGGCGGCCAGAACACCGGGGAGCTGTTTTTT. J is TRBJ2-2 and V is TRBV7-6; D uncertain. The V and J ends lost 2 bases and 1 base respectively, with 17 bases between them. Per the germline V gene, CDR1 is SGHVS and CDR2 is FNYEAQ. This CDR3 region has 18 residues.

The chain is built from TRBV19 and TRBJ1-2, with D perhaps matching TRBD1 (6 bases). There are 14 residues in the CDR3. Trimming cost V 7 bases and J 4 bases, with 16 bases left between them. Germline CDR1 and CDR2: LNHDA and SQIVND (reference sequence). The CDR3 bases are TGTGCCAGTACCGAACAGGGTCGGGGCTATGGCTACACCTTC. Amino acid sequence: CASTEQGRGYGYTF.

The chain combines TRBV6-6 with TRBJ1-5; D is ambiguous. Germline-derived CDR1 and CDR2 are MNHNY and SVGAGI (reference sequence). The CDR3 extends over 14 amino acids. Between the trimmed V and J ends, which lost 0 bases and 7 bases, there was a span of 10 bases. CDR3 residues: CASSYSNLRQPQHF. CDR3 bases: TGTGCCAGCAGTTACTCAAATCTAAGGCAGCCCCAGCATTTT.

This clone was counted a few times. Other DNA variants within this sample encode the same CDR3. The V gene is TRBV28, the J gene TRBJ1-2, with 9 bases identical to TRBD1. J lost 2 bases, V lost 2 bases, and 3 bases had no gene match. From germline, CDR1 is MDHEN and CDR2 SYDVKM. The CDR3 has 15 amino acids. The CDR3 nucleotides are TGTGCCAGCAGTTTAGGGACAGGGTGGAACTATGGCTACACCTTC. This codes for CASSLGTGWNYGYTF.

This clone was counted a single time. The CDR3 region has the DNA TGTGCCAGCAGATCGGGCCTTACCAGTGAAGATACGCAGTATTTT. Encoded protein: CASRSGLTSEDTQYF. The chain carries TRBV5-4 and TRBJ2-3; D is unresolved. CDR1 and CDR2 (germline): SGHNT, YYREEE (reference sequence). The CDR3 has 15 residues. The ends were cut back, 5 bases at V and 5 bases at J, with 18 bases in the middle. Supplemented by reference TRBV5-4 and TRBJ2-3, the full variable domain reads ETGVTQSPTHLIKTRGQQVTLRCSSQSGHNTVSWYQQALGQGPQFIFQYYREEENGRGNFPPRFSGLQFPNYSSELNVNALELDDSALYLCASRSGLTSEDTQYFGPGTRLTVL.

The J gene is TRBJ1-4, the V gene TRBV6-1; D may be TRBD1 (5 bases). V lost 3 bases and J 10 bases, leaving 27 bases between the germline ends. CDR3 length: 18 amino acids. Germline CDR1 is MNHNS and CDR2 is SASEGT. In nucleotides, the CDR3 is TGTGCCAGCAGTGATTTACAGGTGGACTACACGGGGTCGCGAAAACTGTTTTTT. Amino acids: CASSDLQVDYTGSRKLFF.

The chain links TRBV5-6 to TRBJ1-2; tentative D call: TRBD1 (5 bases). Per germline, CDR1 SGHDT and CDR2 YYEEEE. Trimming shortened V by 2 bases and J by 8 bases, and 16 bases separated the two germline ends. This CDR3 is 14 amino acids long. CDR3 amino acids: CASSLLETVMGYTF. The CDR3 DNA reads as TGTGCCAGCAGCTTATTGGAGACAGTGATGGGCTACACCTTC.

The chain recombines TRBV11-3 with TRBJ2-2, with D possibly being TRBD1 (5 bases). V was shortened by 3 bases and J by 2 bases, with 10 bases between the two germline ends. This CDR3 region has 15 residues. The germline V gene encodes CDR1 SGHNT and CDR2 YENEEA. In DNA form, the CDR3 reads TGTGCCAGCAGCTTCGGGCAGGGTAACACCGGGGAGCTGTTTTTT. Translated: CASSFGQGNTGELFF.

The sample holds one count of this clone. This chain connects TRBV2 to TRBJ1-5; D perhaps matches TRBD1 (5 bases). This CDR3 has 13 amino acids. V lost 10 bases to trimming and J lost 7 bases, with 17 bases between them. Germline V gene sequence: CDR1 SNHLY, CDR2 FYNNEI. CDR3 sequence reads: CATGERGGQPQHF. CDR3 coding DNA: TGTGCCACCGGGGAGCGGGGCGGACAGCCCCAGCATTTT.

The rearrangement links TRBV19 to TRBJ2-3; TRBD2 agrees at 8 bases. The CDR3 covers 14 residues. In germline, CDR1 is LNHDA, CDR2 SQIVND (reference sequence). With 4 bases clipped from V and 4 bases from J, the junction kept 4 bases outside the gene matches. The CDR3 region is CASSTRLAPDTQYF. CDR3 DNA: TGTGCCAGTAGTACCCGACTAGCGCCAGATACGCAGTATTTT. The full variable domain, completed using reference TRBV19 and TRBJ2-3, is DGGITQSPKYLFRKEGQNVTLSCEQNLNHDAMYWYRQDPGQGLRLIYYSQIVNDFQKGDIAEGYSVSREKKESFPLTVTSAQKNPTAFYLCASSTRLAPDTQYFGPGTRLTVL.